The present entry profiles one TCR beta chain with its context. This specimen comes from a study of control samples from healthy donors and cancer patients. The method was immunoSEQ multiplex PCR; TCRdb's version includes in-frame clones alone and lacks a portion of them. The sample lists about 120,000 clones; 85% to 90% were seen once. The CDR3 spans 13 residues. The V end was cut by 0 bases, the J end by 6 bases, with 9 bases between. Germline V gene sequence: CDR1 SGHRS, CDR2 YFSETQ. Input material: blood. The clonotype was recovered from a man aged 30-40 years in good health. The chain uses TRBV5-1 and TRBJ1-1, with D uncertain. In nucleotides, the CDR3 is TGCGCCAGCAGCTTGGTACAGAAGTCTGAAGCTTTCTTT. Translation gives CASSLVQKSEAFF. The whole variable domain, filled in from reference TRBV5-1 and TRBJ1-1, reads KAGVTQTPRYLIKTRGQQVTLSCSPISGHRSVSWYQQTPGQGLQFLFEYFSETQRNKGNFPGRFSGRQFSNSRSEMNVSTLELGDSALYLCASSLVQKSEAFFGQGTRLTVV.